A single sample is the source of the 13 T cell receptor beta chains below, sequenced in a study of cytomegalovirus exposure and HLA in healthy donors listed by TCRdb under 2017. The method behind the library was the immunoSEQ multiplex PCR assay. For the multiplex PCR, a mixture combining 60 forward primers for TCR Vbeta segments and 13 reverse primers for TCR Jbeta segments was used. The immuneACCESS repertoire file appears here via TCRdb, limited to in-frame rearrangements. These files lack a portion of the clones; in checked studies, under half of the deficit traces to unresolved V genes, and the cause of the others is not known. The sample contains around 190,000 clones, approximately 85% of them found a single time. The leading ten clones occupy less than 2.5% of the sample. Source material: PBMCs. These receptors were obtained from a woman aged 50 to 60 in good health and CMV-seronegative.

The chain combines TRBV7-9 with TRBJ2-7; 7 bases align to TRBD1. The CDR3 runs 12 residues. V trimming: 4 bases; J trimming: 7 bases; junction bases outside the gene matches: 4. CDR1 is SEHNR and CDR2 is FQNEAQ in the germline V gene (reference sequence). DNA for the CDR3: TGTGCCAGCAGCTCGACAGGGAAGGAGCAGTACTTC. This encodes CASSSTGKEQYF.

The chain carries TRBV5-1 and TRBJ1-4, with D hard to call. The CDR3 contains 15 residues. Trimming cost V 3 bases and J 5 bases, with 14 bases left between them. Germline V gene lookup returns CDR1 SGHRS and CDR2 YFSETQ. The CDR3 region has the DNA TGCGCCAGCAGCTCGGGGAGAACGGCGAATGAAAAACTGTTTTTT. Its translation: CASSSGRTANEKLFF. The whole variable domain, filled in from reference TRBV5-1 and TRBJ1-4, reads KAGVTQTPRYLIKTRGQQVTLSCSPISGHRSVSWYQQTPGQGLQFLFEYFSETQRNKGNFPGRFSGRQFSNSRSEMNVSTLELGDSALYLCASSSGRTANEKLFFGSGTQLSVL.

The chain carries TRBV5-1 and TRBJ2-1; D ambiguous. The CDR3 spans 15 residues. V lost 3 bases and J 4 bases, leaving 14 bases between the germline ends. Germline values: CDR1 SGHRS, CDR2 YFSETQ. The CDR3 nucleotides are TGCGCCAGCAGCTCTTTAGCCCCTACATACAATGAGCAGTTCTTC. This translates into CASSSLAPTYNEQFF.

The gene calls are TRBV7-8 and TRBJ2-7; 11 bases align to TRBD2. Germline CDR1 reads SGHVS; CDR2 reads FQNEAQ. Trimming cost V 5 bases and J 2 bases; bases outside gene matches: 5. CDR3 length equals 15 residues. The CDR3 coding sequence is TGTGCCAGCAGCCCGGGGACTAGCGGTCCCTACGAGCAGTACTTC. This translates into CASSPGTSGPYEQYF.

The chain carries TRBV18 and TRBJ2-5; 10 bases align to TRBD1. Trimming took 6 bases from V and 3 from J; bases not matched to a gene: 10. CDR1 is KGHSH and CDR2 is LQKENI in the germline V gene. There are 16 residues in the CDR3. The CDR3 region has the DNA TGTGCCAGCTCTAACTTACCGGGACAGGGGAAAGAGACCCAGTACTTC. This sequence encodes CASSNLPGQGKETQYF. The complete variable domain, with remaining parts taken from reference TRBV18 and TRBJ2-5, reads NAGVMQNPRHLVRRRGQEARLRCSPMKGHSHVYWYRQLPEEGLKFMVYLQKENIIDESGMPKERFSAEFPKEGPSILRIQQVVRGDSAAYFCASSNLPGQGKETQYFGPGTRLLVL.

This clone occurred a few times. The chain employs TRBV9 and TRBJ1-2, with a weak D call TRBD1 (5 bases). Germline-derived CDR1 and CDR2 are SGDLS and YYNGEE. The CDR3 runs 15 residues. With 3 bases removed from V and 0 bases from J, the gap between germline ends came to 12 bases. The chain's CDR3 is CASSGRGGSNYGYTF. CDR3 sequence (DNA): TGTGCCAGCAGCGGCCGCGGGGGTTCTAACTATGGCTACACCTTC.

This chain uses TRBV6-5 with TRBJ2-7; TRBD1 aligns across 7 bases. J gave up 1 base and V 8 bases, and 8 bases lay outside the gene matches. This CDR3 region has 14 residues. Looked up from germline, CDR1 is MNHEY and CDR2 is SVGAGI. The CDR3 coding sequence is TGTGCCAGCCGTCTAGGGACAGTATCCTACGAGCAGTACTTC. As protein: CASRLGTVSYEQYF.

The gene calls are TRBV30 and TRBJ2-3, with 10 bases fitting TRBD1. The CDR3 is 17 residues long. CDR1 is GTSNPN, CDR2 SVGIG, per germline (reference sequence). The J segment lost 0 bases and the V segment lost 4 bases, leaving 10 bases of the junction unmatched. The CDR3 here is CAWIDRGRRLSTDTQYF. DNA for the CDR3: TGTGCCTGGATCGACAGGGGGCGTCGTTTAAGCACAGATACGCAGTATTTT.

J is TRBJ2-5 and V is TRBV9; weak D call: TRBD2 (6 bases). In germline, CDR1 is SGDLS, CDR2 YYNGEE. The CDR3 has 17 residues. Trimming removed 1 base from V and 3 bases from J, with 19 bases in between. CDR3 DNA: TGTGCCAGCAGCGTACGGGGGTCGGGAAGCATGGAAGAGACCCAGTACTTC. Amino acids: CASSVRGSGSMEETQYF.

This chain links TRBV9 with TRBJ2-5; 11 nucleotides line up with TRBD2. CDR3 length: 17 residues. Germline V gives CDR1 SGDLS, CDR2 YYNGEE. The V and J ends lost 2 bases and 5 bases, in that order; junction bases with no gene match: 11. As DNA, the CDR3 is TGTGCCAGCAGCGTGGGTCTAGCGGGAGGCCCCCAGGAGACCCAGTACTTC. This gives the protein CASSVGLAGGPQETQYF.

The CDR3 sequence: CASSTTSGRVGETQYF. In nucleotides, the CDR3 is TGTGCCAGCTCCACCACTAGCGGGAGGGTTGGAGAGACCCAGTACTTC. The J gene is TRBJ2-5, the V gene TRBV2; 13 bases agree with TRBD2. V shed 8 bases and J 4 bases; nucleotides not matched to a gene: 10. The CDR3 covers 16 residues. Germline assignment: CDR1 SNHLY and CDR2 FYNNEI.

The gene calls are TRBV13 and TRBJ2-1; TRBD2 agrees at 10 bases. There are 17 residues in the CDR3. V was pared by 6 bases and J by 0 bases, with 8 bases of the junction left unmatched. Germline loops: CDR1 PRHDT, CDR2 FYEKMQ (reference sequence). CDR3 in amino acids: CASRQLAGRDSYNEQFF. The CDR3 nucleotides read TGTGCCAGCAGACAACTAGCGGGGAGGGACTCCTACAATGAGCAGTTCTTC.

The V call is TRBV21-1, the J call TRBJ2-1; the table names TRBD2, a call not compared with the DNA. TRBV21-1 corresponds to a pseudogene. This CDR3 comprises 13 residues. CDR3 nucleotides: TGTGCCAGCACGCAGCGGGAGGGCAATGAGCAGTTCTTC. Amino acids: CASTQREGNEQFF.